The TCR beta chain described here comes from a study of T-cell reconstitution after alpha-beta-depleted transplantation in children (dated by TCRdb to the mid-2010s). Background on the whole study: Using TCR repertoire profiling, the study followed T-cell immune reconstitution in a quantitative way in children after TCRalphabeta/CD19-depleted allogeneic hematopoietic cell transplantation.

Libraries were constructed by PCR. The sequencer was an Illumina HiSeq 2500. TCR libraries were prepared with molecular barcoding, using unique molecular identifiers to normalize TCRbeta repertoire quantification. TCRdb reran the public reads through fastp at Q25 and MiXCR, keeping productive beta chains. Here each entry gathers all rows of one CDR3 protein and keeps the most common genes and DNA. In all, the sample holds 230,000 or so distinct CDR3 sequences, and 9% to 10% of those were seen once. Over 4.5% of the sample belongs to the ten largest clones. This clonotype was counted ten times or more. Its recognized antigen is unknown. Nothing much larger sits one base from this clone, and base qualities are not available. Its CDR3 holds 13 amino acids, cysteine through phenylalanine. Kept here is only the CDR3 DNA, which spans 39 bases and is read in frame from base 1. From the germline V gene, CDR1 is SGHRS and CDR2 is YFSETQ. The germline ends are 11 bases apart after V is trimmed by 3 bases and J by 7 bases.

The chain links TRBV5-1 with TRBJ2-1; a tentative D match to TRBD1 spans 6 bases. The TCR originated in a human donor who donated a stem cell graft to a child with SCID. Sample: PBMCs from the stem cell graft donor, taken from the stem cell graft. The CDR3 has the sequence CASSSLQGNEQFF. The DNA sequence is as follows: TGCGCCAGCAGCTCCCTGCAGGGGAATGAGCAGTTCTTC.